This entry describes one T cell receptor beta chain. Its antigen is currently not known. No quality values exist for individual bases; no much larger clone is one base distant. The data derive from a study of circulating CD8 cells and anti-PD-1 response in melanoma (TCRdb year 2020). Regarding the research as a whole: Patients received nivolumab intravenously at 3 mg/kg every 2 weeks. The TCR repertoire analysis was performed on approximately 11 melanoma patients, comprising 7 non-responders and 4 responders. On on-treatment samples, PD-1 was detected using a biotinylated anti-human IgG4 antibody. The melanoma cohort included roughly 13 patients, of whom seven received anti-PD-1 as first-line therapy and six had previously received targeted therapy or immunotherapy. Patients with complete or partial responses were counted as responders, while patients with stable or progressive disease (RECIST v1.1) were counted as non-responders. What the study reported, not specific to this receptor: Since no tumor material could be accessed, the researchers instead assessed tumor reactivity using peptide assays on expanded sorted subsets. Diversity was greatest in the DNEG repertoire, PD-1 and DPOS had similar and higher clonality, and TIGIT repertoires had the lowest diversity. The cohort mixed treatment-naive and previously treated patients, which the authors noted could influence results. The published TCR repertoire comparisons used only baseline and M1 samples from a small cohort with few responders. Because material was limited, most experiments were generally run without replicates. Repertoires were largely private between subsets, with under 8% of TRB clonotypes shared at M1; sharing was highest between DPOS and TIGIT.

Based on the germline V gene, the CDR1 and CDR2 sequences are SGHTA and FQGNSA. Unmatched junction bases come to 3, with V trimmed by 2 bases and J by 2 bases. Taken from cysteine to phenylalanine, the CDR3 has 14 residues. Only CDR3 DNA remains: 42 bases, in frame from the first base. Using a BD FACSAria II cell sorter, four subsets defined by PD-1 and/or TIGIT were sorted from live CD3+CD8+TCRalphabeta+ cells. To characterize how relevant each subset is to anti-PD-1 therapy response, circulating CD8 T cells were sorted into four subsets based on PD-1 and TIGIT expression. For every sorted CD8 T-cell subset, sequencing covered both the TCR alpha and the TCR beta chains. Peripheral blood was drawn before the first anti-PD-1 injection and after two and four injections. Ficoll gradient centrifugation was used to isolate PBMCs right away. Until use, PBMCs were cryopreserved in liquid nitrogen in RPMI containing about 20% FCS and about 9.2% DMSO. After thawing, PBMCs were stained with a viability dye plus antibodies against CD3, CD8alpha, TCRalphabeta, PD-1 and TIGIT. Total RNA was extracted with the RNeasy Kit, and every sample reached a RIN above 7.

The sequencing machine was a NextSeq 500. The QIAseq Immune Repertoire RNA Library Kit, Human TCR Panel was used to prepare TCR libraries from approximately 15 ng of total RNA. Sequencing of the TCR libraries was done on an Illumina NextSeq with a Mid Output V2 kit and asymmetric 261x41 paired-end reads. Every TCR library was diluted down to 4 nM, then pooled, denatured and loaded at about 0.91 pM. The authors' analysis ran thus. TCR FASTQ files were processed in the QIAGEN GeneGlobe Data Analysis Center, and downstream analysis was performed in R 3.5.2. Clonality was calculated as one minus the Shannon entropy normalized by the log of the number of unique productive sequences. TRA or TRB clonotypes differing in abundance between baseline and M1 were identified within each subset by Fisher exact tests at 5% FDR. Differentially abundant clonotypes were grouped as emerging, expanding, contracting or non-expanding/contracting. Morisita's overlap index was used to measure repertoire overlap between patients. The public reads were quality trimmed at Q25 with fastp and then assembled into clones with MiXCR by TCRdb, keeping productive beta chains. Under each unique CDR3 protein, matching rows form one entry showing the most common genes and DNA. TCRdb assigned the V and J calls; the authors' analysis was not used. Here the sample has about 220 distinct CDR3 sequences; less than 15% occur a single time. The ten largest clones take up roughly 64% of the sample.

Source: CD8+ T cells from PBMCs, taken at baseline or after one month of anti-PD-1 therapy (not recorded which). The receptor chain draws on TRBV7-2 and TRBJ2-7; 7 central bases correspond to TRBD2. The TCR originated in a human donor with melanoma. The CDR3 is CASSLMAGAYEQYF. The sequence in DNA is TGTGCCAGCAGCTTAATGGCGGGGGCCTACGAGCAGTACTTC.